This TCR beta chain emerged from a study of identifying expanded T cells in peripheral blood. Produced via immunoSEQ multiplex PCR; TCRdb's table is partial and in-frame only. The data hold about 58,000 clones, with approximately 83% observed a single time. Healthy donors had no documented immune events, such as infections, while sampled. Overall study findings and caveats: Differentially abundant clones: roughly 1.2 between replicates, about 15 at roughly 13 days, around 19 at four.

A note on this clone: The target antigen is unknown.

The V end was cut by 1 base, the J end by 4 bases, with 14 bases between. This CDR3 is 15 amino acids long. Germline V CDR1 and CDR2: SGHRS, YFSETQ. This TCR was sampled from a person between 18 and 69 years old in good health. The specimen sequenced was blood. The J gene is TRBJ1-1, the V gene TRBV5-1; possibly TRBD1 for D (5 bases). The CDR3 nucleotides read TGCGCCAGCAGCTTGACCCTGACAGTTGGCACTGAAGCTTTCTTT. This translates into CASSLTLTVGTEAFF.